A selection of T cell receptor beta chains follows, all from one sample in a study of neurological immune-mediated disorders. Each CDR3 protein gets one entry after TCRdb re-called the 5' RACE reads with MiXCR. The sample comprises 25,000 to 30,000 distinct CDR3 sequences, less than 8.5% of which are singletons, and roughly 8.8% rests with the top ten. The sequenced material came from PBMCs. The source is a woman aged 50 to 65 in good health. The CDR3 runs from the conserved cysteine through the conserved F or W. Fields, in order: D gene, J gene, V gene, clone size, CDR3 DNA, CDR3 protein. The D gene is left open where the match is weak. Clone size is shown for a subset of rows, as once, few, many or a class of expanded clone.

TRBD2,TRBJ2-7,TRBV20-1,many,TGCAGTGCTAGCATTAGCGGGAGAAAGATATACGAGCAGTACTTC,CSASISGRKIYEQYF
NA,TRBJ2-5,TRBV20-1,NA,TGCAGTGCTAGAGATAATCGAGGGGCCCAGTACTTC,CSARDNRGAQYF
NA,TRBJ2-3,TRBV15,many,TGTGCCACCAGCCTTCATCCGCCAGATACGCAGTATTTT,CATSLHPPDTQYF
NA,TRBJ2-5,TRBV5-1,many,TGCGCCAGCGCCCGGGACAACGGGGAGACCCAGTACTTC,CASARDNGETQYF
NA,TRBJ1-5,TRBV20-1,many,TGCAGTGCTAGACCAGGAGGGATGAGCAATCAGCCCCAGCATTTT,CSARPGGMSNQPQHF
TRBD1,TRBJ2-4,TRBV5-1,NA,TGCGCCAGCAGCTTGGGGTCGACAGGGGGTTTTGACATTCAGTACTTC,CASSLGSTGGFDIQYF
NA,TRBJ2-5,TRBV3-1,many,TGTGCCAGCAGGGGCTGGGAGTACCAAGAGACCCAGTACTTC,CASRGWEYQETQYF
NA,TRBJ2-1,TRBV12-3/TRBV12-4,many,TGTGCCAGCAGGGACCCCAGGAATGAGCAGTTCTTC,CASRDPRNEQFF
NA,TRBJ1-1,TRBV5-1,many,TGCGCCAGCACCGGAGGATACACTGAAGCTTTCTTT,CASTGGYTEAFF
NA,TRBJ1-1,TRBV7-3,many,TGTGCCAGCAGCTTTGGGGCCGACATCTCCACTGAAGCTTTCTTT,CASSFGADISTEAFF
NA,TRBJ2-7,TRBV20-1,many,TGCAGTGCTGGGGGACATGGCCTGCGGGAGCAGTACTTC,CSAGGHGLREQYF
TRBD2,TRBJ2-1,TRBV6-5,many,TGTGCCAGCAGAACCGGGACTAGCGGAAGCTCCTACAATGAGCAGTTCTTC,CASRTGTSGSSYNEQFF
NA,TRBJ2-3,TRBV7-6,many,TGTGCCAGCAGCCGACTAGTAACAGATACGCAGTATTTT,CASSRLVTDTQYF
NA,TRBJ2-3,TRBV11-2,few,TGTGCCAGCAGCCAAGGGGACACTAGCACAGATACGCAGTATTTT,CASSQGDTSTDTQYF
NA,TRBJ2-5,TRBV5-1,medium-sized,TGCGCCAGCAGCAAAGACAGTCCCCAAGAGACCCAGTACTTC,CASSKDSPQETQYF
NA,TRBJ1-2,TRBV20-1,many,TGCAGTGCTAGGCGGACAAACTATGGCTACACCTTC,CSARRTNYGYTF
NA,TRBJ1-6,TRBV6-5,many,TGTGCCAGCAGTTTCAAGGGGACGAATTCACCCCTCCACTTT,CASSFKGTNSPLHF
NA,TRBJ1-5,TRBV20-1,NA,TGCAGTGCTCAAACGCTAAAGGTCGATAGCAATCAGCCCCAGCATTTT,CSAQTLKVDSNQPQHF